This T cell receptor beta chain was observed in a study of naive and memory T cell subsets. V gave up 3 bases and J gave up 2 bases, with 11 bases separating them. The CDR3 totals 15 residues. Germline assignment: CDR1 SGHVS and CDR2 FQNEAQ. Two oligonucleotides, mixed equimolar, formed the beta constant-region primer covering TRBC1 and TRBC2. The ligated cDNA underwent four PCR rounds using SP2 and nested alpha and beta constant-region primers. An oligonucleotide with the SP2 primer and a 12-nucleotide UMI was ligated to the cDNA 3' end. MiXCR was run by TCRdb on the UMI-ligation and nested PCR reads, yielding one entry per CDR3 protein. The sample lists more than 120,000 distinct CDR3 sequences, about 20% seen once, with more than 0.6% in the top ten. Four subsets defined by CD45RA and CD27 were sorted after CD3, CD4, CD8 and live/dead staining. With respect to this clonotype: Its antigen remains unidentified.

The study's findings and limits: A few larger clonotypes appeared in naive repertoires, especially CD8, possibly memory cells re-expressing CD45RA. The power law exponent of TCR abundance differed between naive and memory cells. Expression changes during T cell differentiation may affect RNA-based TCR counts.

What was sequenced was naive CD8+ T cells from blood. This sequence joins TRBV7-8 and TRBJ1-3; weak D call: TRBD1 (6 bases). This TCR was sampled from a human donor in good health. CDR3 nucleotides: TGTGCCAGCAGCTTCACCGGGACAACTGGAAACACCATATATTTT. Translation: CASSFTGTTGNTIYF.